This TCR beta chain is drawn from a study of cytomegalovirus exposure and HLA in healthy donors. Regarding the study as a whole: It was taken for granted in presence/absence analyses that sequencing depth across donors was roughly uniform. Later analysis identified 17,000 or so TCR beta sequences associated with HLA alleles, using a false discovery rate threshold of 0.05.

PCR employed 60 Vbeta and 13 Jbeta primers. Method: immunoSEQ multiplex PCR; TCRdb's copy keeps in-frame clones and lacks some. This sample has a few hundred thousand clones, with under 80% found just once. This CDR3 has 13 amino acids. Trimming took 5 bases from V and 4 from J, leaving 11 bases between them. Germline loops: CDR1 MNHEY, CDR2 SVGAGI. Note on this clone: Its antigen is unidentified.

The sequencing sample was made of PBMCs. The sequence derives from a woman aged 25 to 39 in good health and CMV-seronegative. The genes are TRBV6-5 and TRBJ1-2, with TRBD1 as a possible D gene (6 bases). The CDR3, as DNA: TGTGCCAGCAGTCGAGGACAGAGCTATGGCTACACCTTC. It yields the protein CASSRGQSYGYTF.